This TCR beta chain was observed in a study of T cell repertoires in cytomegalovirus infection. Study in general: In public TCR beta signatures, there were indications of both CMV infection and matching HLA type.

MiXCR, applied by TCRdb to the reads, yields one record per CDR3 protein. The sample consists of about 100,000 distinct CDR3 sequences, roughly 29% of them appearing once. The CDR3 is made up of 16 amino acids. CDR1 and CDR2 (germline): SGHVS, FQNEAQ. Trimming removed 4 bases from V and 3 bases from J; junction bases left unmatched: 12. To note about this clonotype: Its antigen is not identified.

The receptor comes from a human donor in good health (CMV status not recorded). Some clones in this sample may be carry-over from other donors' samples. The sequences come from CD8+ T cells from cultured PBMCs, collected from culture after CMV antigen stimulation. The rearrangement uses TRBV7-8 and TRBJ2-7; TRBD2 matches 7 bases. The CDR3 loop is CASSSLTTSRVYEQYF. DNA of the CDR3: TGTGCCAGCAGCTCCTTAACGACTAGCAGAGTCTACGAGCAGTACTTC.